The present T cell receptor (beta chain) was sequenced within a study of blood T cell repertoires in COVID-19. Turning to the study itself: Nucleic acid was either cDNA or gDNA, and it came from T cells, B-cell-depleted T cells, or PBMCs.

Germline-derived CDR1 and CDR2 are LGHDT and YNNKEL (reference sequence). Trimming cost V 8 bases and J 5 bases, with 9 bases left between them. CDR3 length: 12 residues. Using immunoSEQ multiplex PCR, the repertoire was profiled, and TCRdb retains in-frame clones only, with some absent. The sample gives around 250,000 clones, about 84% of which show up once; about 5.4% is in the top ten. The sample comprised peripheral blood. This chain links TRBV3-1 (or the pseudogene TRBV3-2) with TRBJ2-2; TRBD1 is a possible D gene (5 bases). The receptor was derived from a woman older than 75 with COVID-19, enrolled during active disease. The CDR3 nucleotides read TGTGCCAGCCTTAGACAGACCGGGGAGCTGTTTTTT. Encoded protein: CASLRQTGELFF.